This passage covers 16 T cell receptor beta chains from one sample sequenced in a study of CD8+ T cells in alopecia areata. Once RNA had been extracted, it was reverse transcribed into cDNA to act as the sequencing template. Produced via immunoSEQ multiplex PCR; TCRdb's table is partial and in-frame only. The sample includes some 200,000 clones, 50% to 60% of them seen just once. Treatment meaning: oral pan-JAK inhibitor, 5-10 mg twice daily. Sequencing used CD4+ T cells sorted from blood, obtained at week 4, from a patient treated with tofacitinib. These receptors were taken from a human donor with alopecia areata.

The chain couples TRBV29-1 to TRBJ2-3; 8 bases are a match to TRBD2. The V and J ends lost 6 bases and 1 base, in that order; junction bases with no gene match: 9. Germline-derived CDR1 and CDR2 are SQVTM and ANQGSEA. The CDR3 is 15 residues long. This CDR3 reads CSVPPGGRGTDTQYF. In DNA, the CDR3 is TGCAGCGTACCCCCGGGGGGGCGGGGCACAGATACGCAGTATTTT.

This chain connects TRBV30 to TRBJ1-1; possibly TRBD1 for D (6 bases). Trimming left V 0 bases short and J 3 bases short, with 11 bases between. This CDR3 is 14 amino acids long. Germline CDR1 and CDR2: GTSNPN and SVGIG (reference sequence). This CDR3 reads CAWSVVGGDTEAFF. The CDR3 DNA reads TGTGCCTGGAGTGTAGTAGGGGGGGACACTGAAGCTTTCTTT.

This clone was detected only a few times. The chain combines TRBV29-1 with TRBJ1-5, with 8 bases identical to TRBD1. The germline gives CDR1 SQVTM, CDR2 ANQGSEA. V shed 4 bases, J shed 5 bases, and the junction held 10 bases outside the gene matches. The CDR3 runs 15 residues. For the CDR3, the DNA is TGCAGCGTTGTTTTCCAGGGGGCCTACCATCAGCCCCAGCATTTT. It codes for CSVVFQGAYHQPQHF.

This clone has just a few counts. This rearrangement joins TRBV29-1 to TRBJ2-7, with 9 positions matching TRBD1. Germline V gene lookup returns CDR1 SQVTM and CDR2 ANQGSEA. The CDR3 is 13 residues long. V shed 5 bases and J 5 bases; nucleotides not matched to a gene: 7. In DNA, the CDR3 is TGCAGCGTTACGGGACAGGGTTCGAACGAGCAGTACTTC. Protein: CSVTGQGSNEQYF.

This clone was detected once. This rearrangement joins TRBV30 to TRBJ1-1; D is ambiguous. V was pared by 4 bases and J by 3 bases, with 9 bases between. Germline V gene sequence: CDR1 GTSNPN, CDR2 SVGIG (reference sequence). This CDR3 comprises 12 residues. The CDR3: CAWTTKDTEAFF. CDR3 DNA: TGTGCCTGGACGACTAAGGACACTGAAGCTTTCTTT.

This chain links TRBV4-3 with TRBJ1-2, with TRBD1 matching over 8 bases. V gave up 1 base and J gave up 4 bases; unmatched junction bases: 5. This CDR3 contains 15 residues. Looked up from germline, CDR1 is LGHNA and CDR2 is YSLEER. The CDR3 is CASSQGTGKRYGYTF. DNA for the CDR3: TGCGCCAGCAGCCAAGGGACAGGGAAACGCTATGGCTACACCTTC.

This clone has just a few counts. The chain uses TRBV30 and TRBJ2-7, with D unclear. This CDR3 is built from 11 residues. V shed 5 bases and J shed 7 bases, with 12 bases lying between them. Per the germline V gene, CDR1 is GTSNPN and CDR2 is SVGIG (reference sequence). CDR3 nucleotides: TGTGCCTGGGGGCAAAAATCGGAGCAGTACTTC. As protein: CAWGQKSEQYF.

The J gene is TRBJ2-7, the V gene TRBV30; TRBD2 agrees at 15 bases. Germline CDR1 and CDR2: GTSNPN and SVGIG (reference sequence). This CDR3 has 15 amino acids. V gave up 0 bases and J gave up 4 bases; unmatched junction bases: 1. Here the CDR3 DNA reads TGTGCCTGGAGTGTAGGGACTAGCGGGGGGTACGAGCAGTACTTC. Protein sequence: CAWSVGTSGGYEQYF. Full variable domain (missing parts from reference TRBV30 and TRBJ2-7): SQTIHQWPATLVQPVGSPLSLECTVEGTSNPNLYWYRQAAGRGLQLLFYSVGIGQISSEVPQNLSASRPQDRQFILSSKKLLLSDSGFYLCAWSVGTSGGYEQYFGPGTRLTVT.

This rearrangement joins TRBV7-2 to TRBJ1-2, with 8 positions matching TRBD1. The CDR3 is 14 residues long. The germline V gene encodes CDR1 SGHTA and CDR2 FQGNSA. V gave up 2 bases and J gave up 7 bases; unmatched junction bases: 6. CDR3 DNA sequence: TGTGCCAGCAGCTTACTGACAGGGGATGGTGGCTACACCTTC. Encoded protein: CASSLLTGDGGYTF.

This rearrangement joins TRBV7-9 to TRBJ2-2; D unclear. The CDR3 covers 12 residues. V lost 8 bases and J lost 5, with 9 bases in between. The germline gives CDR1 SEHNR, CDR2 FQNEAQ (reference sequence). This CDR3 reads CASGRRTGELFF. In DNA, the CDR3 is TGTGCCAGCGGCCGGCGGACCGGGGAGCTGTTTTTT.

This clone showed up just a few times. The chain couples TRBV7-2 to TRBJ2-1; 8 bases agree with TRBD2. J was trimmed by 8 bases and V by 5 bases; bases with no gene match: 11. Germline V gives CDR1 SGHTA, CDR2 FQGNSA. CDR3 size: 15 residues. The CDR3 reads CASSPSGLDDDEQFF. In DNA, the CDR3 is TGTGCCAGCAGCCCATCGGGACTAGACGACGATGAGCAGTTCTTC.

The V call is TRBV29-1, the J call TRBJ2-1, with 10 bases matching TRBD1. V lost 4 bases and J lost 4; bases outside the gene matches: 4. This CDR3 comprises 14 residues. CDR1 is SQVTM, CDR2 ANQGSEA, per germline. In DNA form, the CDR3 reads TGCAGCGTTGTCGACAGGGGGCGTTACAATGAGCAGTTCTTC. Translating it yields CSVVDRGRYNEQFF.

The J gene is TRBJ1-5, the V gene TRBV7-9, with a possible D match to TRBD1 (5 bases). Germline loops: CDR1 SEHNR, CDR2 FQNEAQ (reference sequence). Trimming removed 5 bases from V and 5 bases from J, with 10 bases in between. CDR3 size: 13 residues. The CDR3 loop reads CASSLGTYQPQHF. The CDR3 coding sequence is TGTGCCAGCAGCCTGGGGACGTATCAGCCCCAGCATTTT.

DNA for the CDR3: TGTGGAGGCGGACTCTATGGCTACACCTTC. It codes for CGGGLYGYTF. This chain joins TRBV30 and TRBJ1-2; D ambiguous. The CDR3 has 10 amino acids. Germline assignment: CDR1 GTSNPN and CDR2 SVGIG (reference sequence).

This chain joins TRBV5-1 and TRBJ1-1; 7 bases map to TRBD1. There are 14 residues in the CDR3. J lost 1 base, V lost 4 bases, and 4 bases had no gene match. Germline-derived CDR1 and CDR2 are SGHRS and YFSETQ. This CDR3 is CASSRGTENTEAFF. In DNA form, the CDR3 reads TGCGCCAGCAGCAGGGGGACAGAGAACACTGAAGCTTTCTTT.

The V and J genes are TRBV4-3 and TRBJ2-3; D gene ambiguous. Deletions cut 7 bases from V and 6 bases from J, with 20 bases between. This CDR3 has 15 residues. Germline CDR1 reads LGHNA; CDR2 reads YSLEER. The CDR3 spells CASTGHPQSRDTQYF. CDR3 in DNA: TGCGCCAGCACCGGGCATCCCCAATCACGGGATACGCAGTATTTT.